Reported below is one T cell receptor (beta chain). The CDR3 runs to 19 residues. With V trimmed by 4 bases and J by 0 bases, 9 bases remained unmatched. Germline assignment: CDR1 KGHDR and CDR2 SFDVKD. The data were obtained in a study of patients and donors after allogeneic stem cell transplantation. In TCRdb, the RT-PCR reads were re-called with MiXCR into one record per CDR3 protein. The table includes about 160,000 distinct CDR3 sequences, over 30% detected once. The chain recombines TRBV24-1 with TRBJ2-2, with 11 bases fitting TRBD2. Material for sequencing was blood, either unsorted or a sorted T cell fraction (not recorded which). The sequence came from a human donor who was either an allogeneic HSCT recipient or a stem cell or donor lymphocyte infusion donor (not recorded which). It is not recorded whose cells these are; they may come from a transplant donor. CDR3 region: CATSDRTSGSRSNTGELFF. Written as DNA, the CDR3 is TGTGCCACCAGTGACCGGACTAGCGGGTCGCGATCGAACACCGGGGAGCTGTTTTTT.